These T cell receptor beta chains were read from a single sample in a study of cytomegalovirus exposure and HLA in healthy donors. The repertoire was sequenced with immunoSEQ multiplex PCR; TCRdb's copy has only in-frame clones and lacks some. Of around 140,000 clones listed, around 9% were seen once; the top ten hold roughly 6.4%. The sequencing input was PBMCs. The receptors were sampled from a woman aged 40 to 50 in good health and CMV-seropositive. Each CDR3 is given with its conserved first and last residue. Each record gives: V gene, clone size, D gene, CDR3 length, J gene, CDR3 protein, CDR3 DNA. The D gene is left open where the match is weak. Only part of the rows carry a size: once, few, many, or a class if the clone is expanded.

V: TRBV10-3
size: few
D: .
length: 14
J: TRBJ2-7
CDR3: CAISSGQGLYEQYF
DNA: TGTGCCATCAGTTCCGGTCAGGGTCTCTACGAGCAGTACTTC

V: TRBV5-1
size: few
D: .
length: 15
J: TRBJ1-1
CDR3: CASSSISRGNTEAFF
DNA: TGCGCCAGCAGCTCGATTTCCAGAGGGAACACTGAAGCTTTCTTT

V: TRBV2
size: few
D: .
length: 16
J: TRBJ2-6
CDR3: CASSQGQISGANVLTF
DNA: TGTGCCAGCTCTCAGGGGCAAATCTCTGGGGCCAACGTCCTGACTTTC

V: TRBV5-6
size: .
D: TRBD2
length: 18
J: TRBJ2-1
CDR3: CASSLIRLRLAGENEQFF
DNA: TGTGCCAGCAGCTTAATCCGACTGCGGCTAGCGGGGGAGAATGAGCAGTTCTTC

V: TRBV11-2
size: few
D: .
length: 13
J: TRBJ2-5
CDR3: CASSKEPRETQYF
DNA: TGTGCCAGCAGCAAGGAACCGAGGGAGACCCAGTACTTC

V: TRBV7-9
size: few
D: .
length: 13
J: TRBJ2-5
CDR3: CASERGGSETQYF
DNA: TGTGCCAGCGAAAGGGGGGGCTCGGAGACCCAGTACTTC

V: TRBV6-5
size: few
D: .
length: 14
J: TRBJ1-2
CDR3: CASSPTGGSYGYTF
DNA: TGTGCCAGCAGTCCCACGGGGGGAAGCTATGGCTACACCTTC

V: TRBV7-2
size: few
D: .
length: 15
J: TRBJ2-3
CDR3: CASSLEVRVTDTQYF
DNA: TGTGCCAGCAGCTTAGAGGTTCGGGTCACAGATACGCAGTATTTT

V: TRBV5-6
size: few
D: .
length: 15
J: TRBJ1-2
CDR3: CASSLIQGLLNGYTF
DNA: TGTGCCAGCAGCTTAATCCAGGGTCTCCTCAATGGCTACACCTTC

V: TRBV19
size: few
D: .
length: 13
J: TRBJ2-7
CDR3: CASSITGSYEQYF
DNA: TGTGCCAGTAGTATTACAGGGTCCTACGAGCAGTACTTC

V: TRBV19
size: .
D: TRBD1
length: 15
J: TRBJ2-3
CDR3: CASSQTGVQTDTQYF
DNA: TGTGCCAGTAGTCAAACAGGGGTACAGACAGATACGCAGTATTTT

V: TRBV27
size: .
D: .
length: 15
J: TRBJ2-6
CDR3: CASRSRLSGANVLTF
DNA: TGTGCCAGCAGATCCCGGCTCTCTGGGGCCAACGTCCTGACCTTC

V: TRBV6-1
size: few
D: TRBD1
length: 13
J: TRBJ2-7
CDR3: CASSEGQGLEQYF
DNA: TGTGCCAGCAGTGAAGGACAGGGGCTCGAGCAGTACTTC

V: TRBV15
size: few
D: TRBD1
length: 15
J: TRBJ1-2
CDR3: CATSRDPTGGYGYTF
DNA: TGTGCCACCAGCAGAGATCCGACAGGGGGCTATGGCTACACCTTC

V: TRBV9
size: few
D: TRBD1
length: 15
J: TRBJ1-2
CDR3: CASSGQGDGVYGYTF
DNA: TGTGCCAGCAGCGGACAGGGGGACGGGGTCTATGGCTACACCTTC

V: TRBV5-4
size: few
D: .
length: 17
J: TRBJ2-3
CDR3: CASSLGKGKTSTDTQYF
DNA: TGTGCCAGCAGCTTGGGTAAGGGGAAAACTAGCACAGATACGCAGTATTTT

V: TRBV9
size: .
D: TRBD1
length: 16
J: TRBJ1-3
CDR3: CASSVRTGISGNTIYF
DNA: TGTGCCAGCAGCGTCAGGACAGGGATCTCTGGAAACACCATATATTTT

V: TRBV2
size: few
D: .
length: 15
J: TRBJ1-6
CDR3: CASRRQRTENSPLHF
DNA: TGTGCCAGCAGGCGACAAAGGACAGAGAATTCACCCCTCCACTTT

V: TRBV18
size: few
D: .
length: 16
J: TRBJ2-3
CDR3: CASSRSGGRGTDTQYF
DNA: TGTGCCAGCTCACGCTCGGGGGGCAGAGGCACAGATACGCAGTATTTT

V: TRBV29-1
size: many
D: TRBD1
length: 13
J: TRBJ1-2
CDR3: CSVGTGANYGYTF
DNA: TGCAGCGTAGGGACAGGAGCTAACTATGGCTACACCTTC

V: TRBV6-1
size: few
D: .
length: 13
J: TRBJ2-7
CDR3: CASRWKGGLEQYF
DNA: TGTGCCAGCAGGTGGAAAGGAGGTCTCGAGCAGTACTTC

V: TRBV19
size: few
D: .
length: 14
J: TRBJ1-1
CDR3: CASSPLGEGTEAFF
DNA: TGTGCCAGTAGTCCTCTGGGGGAGGGGACTGAAGCTTTCTTT

V: TRBV6-5
size: .
D: .
length: 13
J: TRBJ1-5
CDR3: CASRLTYNQPQHF
DNA: TGTGCCAGCCGCCTGACTTACAATCAGCCCCAGCATTTT

V: TRBV5-6
size: .
D: TRBD1
length: 16
J: TRBJ1-6
CDR3: CASSATGGAYNSPLHF
DNA: TGTGCCAGCAGCGCCACAGGGGGCGCTTATAATTCACCCCTCCACTTT

V: TRBV11-2
size: .
D: .
length: 17
J: TRBJ2-1
CDR3: CASSLRLAELRDNEQFF
DNA: TGTGCCAGCAGCTTGAGGTTAGCAGAATTACGGGACAATGAGCAGTTCTTC

V: TRBV7-9
size: .
D: .
length: 15
J: TRBJ1-3
CDR3: CASSLHTLRGNTIYF
DNA: TGTGCCAGCAGCCTACATACGCTGAGGGGAAACACCATATATTTT

V: TRBV19
size: few
D: TRBD1
length: 15
J: TRBJ2-2
CDR3: CASSRDRADTGELFF
DNA: TGTGCCAGTAGTAGGGACAGGGCGGACACCGGGGAGCTGTTTTTT

V: TRBV29-1
size: .
D: .
length: 14
J: TRBJ1-4
CDR3: CSILGDGNNEKLFF
DNA: TGCAGCATCCTAGGAGACGGAAATAATGAAAAACTGTTTTTT

V: TRBV5-1
size: .
D: .
length: 15
J: TRBJ2-7
CDR3: CASSLATARALEQYF
DNA: TGCGCCAGCAGCTTGGCGACAGCAAGGGCCCTCGAGCAGTACTTC

V: TRBV4-3
size: .
D: TRBD2
length: 16
J: TRBJ2-4
CDR3: CASSQATSGLQNIQYF
DNA: TGCGCCAGCAGCCAAGCGACTAGCGGGTTGCAAAACATTCAGTACTTC

V: TRBV7-9
size: few
D: .
length: 11
J: TRBJ2-1
CDR3: CASSPETRQFF
DNA: TGTGCCAGCAGCCCAGAGACAAGGCAGTTCTTC

V: TRBV19
size: .
D: .
length: 13
J: TRBJ1-3
CDR3: CASSMVQGNTIYF
DNA: TGTGCCAGTAGTATGGTACAGGGAAACACCATATATTTT

V: TRBV7-2
size: .
D: TRBD2
length: 18
J: TRBJ2-3
CDR3: CASSLARGVAGRTDTQYF
DNA: TGTGCCAGCAGCTTAGCGCGCGGAGTAGCGGGCCGCACAGATACGCAGTATTTT

V: TRBV2
size: few
D: TRBD2
length: 17
J: TRBJ2-5
CDR3: CASSPGLAGALQETQYF
DNA: TGTGCCAGCAGTCCGGGACTAGCGGGGGCCCTCCAAGAGACCCAGTACTTC

V: TRBV2
size: few
D: TRBD1
length: 16
J: TRBJ1-6
CDR3: CASSQQGADNNSPLHF
DNA: TGTGCCAGCAGTCAACAGGGGGCGGACAATAATTCACCCCTCCACTTT

V: TRBV5-6
size: .
D: .
length: 15
J: TRBJ1-4
CDR3: CASSLGGRAVEKLFF
DNA: TGTGCCAGCAGCTTGGGGGGCAGGGCGGTTGAAAAACTGTTTTTT

V: TRBV5-1
size: few
D: .
length: 13
J: TRBJ2-5
CDR3: CASSLGVRETQYF
DNA: TGCGCCAGCAGCTTGGGGGTCAGGGAGACCCAGTACTTC

V: TRBV14
size: few
D: .
length: 14
J: TRBJ1-3
CDR3: CASSQAGSGNTIYF
DNA: TGTGCCAGCAGCCAAGCGGGCTCTGGAAACACCATATATTTT

V: TRBV6-1
size: .
D: TRBD1
length: 15
J: TRBJ1-5
CDR3: CASRRQGYSNQPQHF
DNA: TGTGCCAGCAGACGACAGGGTTATAGCAATCAGCCCCAGCATTTT

V: TRBV19
size: few
D: TRBD2
length: 16
J: TRBJ2-5
CDR3: CASRPGLAGVQETQYF
DNA: TGTGCCAGTAGGCCGGGACTAGCGGGCGTACAAGAGACCCAGTACTTC

V: TRBV5-1
size: few
D: TRBD1
length: 16
J: TRBJ2-5
CDR3: CASSPTGASGGETQYF
DNA: TGCGCCAGCAGCCCGACAGGGGCAAGCGGCGGGGAGACCCAGTACTTC

V: TRBV5-1
size: .
D: .
length: 14
J: TRBJ1-1
CDR3: CASSLTAGNTEAFF
DNA: TGCGCCAGCAGCTTGACGGCAGGGAACACTGAAGCTTTCTTT

V: TRBV5-1
size: .
D: TRBD2
length: 15
J: TRBJ2-1
CDR3: CASSFETSGRNEQFF
DNA: TGCGCCAGCAGCTTCGAGACTAGCGGGAGGAATGAGCAGTTCTTC

V: TRBV18
size: .
D: TRBD1
length: 17
J: TRBJ2-2
CDR3: CASSPRGQGANTGELFF
DNA: TGTGCCAGCTCACCAAGAGGTCAGGGGGCGAACACCGGGGAGCTGTTTTTT

V: TRBV2
size: few
D: TRBD1
length: 14
J: TRBJ1-5
CDR3: CASSALTGLQPQHF
DNA: TGTGCCAGCAGTGCTTTGACAGGGCTTCAGCCCCAGCATTTT

V: TRBV5-1
size: .
D: TRBD1
length: 15
J: TRBJ1-4
CDR3: CASSIRGRLDEKLFF
DNA: TGCGCCAGCAGCATCAGGGGGAGACTTGATGAAAAACTGTTTTTT

V: TRBV6-4
size: few
D: TRBD1
length: 17
J: TRBJ1-1
CDR3: CASSDTLPDRANTEAFF
DNA: TGTGCCAGCAGTGACACCCTCCCGGACAGGGCCAACACTGAAGCTTTCTTT

V: TRBV29-1
size: .
D: .
length: 12
J: TRBJ2-7
CDR3: CSVGPGSYEQYF
DNA: TGCAGCGTTGGTCCCGGTTCGTACGAGCAGTACTTC

V: TRBV10-3
size: few
D: .
length: 16
J: TRBJ1-2
CDR3: CAIRDAGGTTNYGYTF
DNA: TGTGCCATCAGAGATGCGGGAGGAACAACTAACTATGGCTACACCTTC